The clone carrying this TCR beta chain occurred many times. This specimen comes from a study of blood T cells in healthy people across ages. PCR was performed a second time for roughly 7 to 12 cycles using a sample-barcoded 5' primer and a J-beta primer mix. Each of the cDNA molecules was tagged by a template-switch adaptor with 12 random nucleotides. Each of the samples gave a minimum of 2.5 million paired-end reads that contained CDR3. One entry per CDR3 protein results from TCRdb running MiXCR on the 5' RACE reads. The data show around 870,000 distinct CDR3 sequences, more than 25% seen once. Isolation recovered at least 6.5 million PBMCs from every sample. The V end was cut by 0 bases, the J end by 9 bases, with 12 bases between. The CDR3 contains 13 residues. Germline CDR1 reads MNHEY; CDR2 reads SVGEGT.

The gene calls are TRBV6-2 or TRBV6-3 and TRBJ2-7; D is ambiguous. The sequenced sample consisted of blood. This sequence originates from a woman of 80 years or more in good health. CDR3 bases: TGTGCCAGCAGTTACTCAGGCAGTCCGGTGCAGTACTTC. It yields the protein CASSYSGSPVQYF.